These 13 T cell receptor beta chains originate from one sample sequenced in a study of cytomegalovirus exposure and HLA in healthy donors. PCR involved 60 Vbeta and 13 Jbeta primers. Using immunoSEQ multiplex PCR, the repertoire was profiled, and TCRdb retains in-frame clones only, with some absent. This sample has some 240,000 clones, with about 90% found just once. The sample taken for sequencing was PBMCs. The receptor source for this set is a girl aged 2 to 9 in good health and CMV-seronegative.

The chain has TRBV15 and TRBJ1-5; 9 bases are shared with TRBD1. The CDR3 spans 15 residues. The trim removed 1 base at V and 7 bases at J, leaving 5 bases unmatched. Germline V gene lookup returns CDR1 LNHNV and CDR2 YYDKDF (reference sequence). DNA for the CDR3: TGTGCCACCAGCAGAGGGAGACAGGGGGACCAGCCCCAGCATTTT. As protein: CATSRGRQGDQPQHF. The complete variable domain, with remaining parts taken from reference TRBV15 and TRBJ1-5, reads DAMVIQNPRYQVTQFGKPVTLSCSQTLNHNVMYWYQQKSSQAPKLLFHYYDKDFNNEADTPDNFQSRRPNTSFCFLDIRSPGLGDTAMYLCATSRGRQGDQPQHFGDGTRLSIL.

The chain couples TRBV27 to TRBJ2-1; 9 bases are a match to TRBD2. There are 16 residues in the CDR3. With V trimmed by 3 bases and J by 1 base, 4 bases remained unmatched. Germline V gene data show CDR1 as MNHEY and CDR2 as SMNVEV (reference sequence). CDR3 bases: TGTGCCAGCAGTTTGCCGACTAGCGGTTCCTACAATGAGCAGTTCTTC. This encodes CASSLPTSGSYNEQFF.

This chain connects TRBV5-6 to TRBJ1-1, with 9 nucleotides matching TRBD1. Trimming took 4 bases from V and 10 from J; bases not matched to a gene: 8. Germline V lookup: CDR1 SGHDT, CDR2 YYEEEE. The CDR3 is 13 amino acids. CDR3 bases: TGTGCCAGCAGCCCACCGGGACAGGGATTAGCTTTCTTT. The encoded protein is CASSPPGQGLAFF.

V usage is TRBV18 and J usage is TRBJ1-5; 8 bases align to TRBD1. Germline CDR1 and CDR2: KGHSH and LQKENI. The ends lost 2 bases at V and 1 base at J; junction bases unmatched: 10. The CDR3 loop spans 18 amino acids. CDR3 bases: TGTGCCAGCTCACCATCGACTCAGGGGGCCAGAAGCAATCAGCCCCAGCATTTT. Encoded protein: CASSPSTQGARSNQPQHF.

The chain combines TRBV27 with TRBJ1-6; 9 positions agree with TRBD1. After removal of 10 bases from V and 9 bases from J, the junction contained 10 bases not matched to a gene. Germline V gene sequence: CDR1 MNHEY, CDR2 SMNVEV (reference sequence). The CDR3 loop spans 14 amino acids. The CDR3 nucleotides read TGTGCCACCACCCAGGACAGGGGTAGTTCACCCCTCCACTTT. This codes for CATTQDRGSSPLHF.

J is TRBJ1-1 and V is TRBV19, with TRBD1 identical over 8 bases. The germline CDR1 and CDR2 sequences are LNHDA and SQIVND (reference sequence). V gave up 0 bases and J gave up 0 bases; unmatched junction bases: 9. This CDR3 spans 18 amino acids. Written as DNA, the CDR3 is TGTGCCAGTAGTATAGATAGGACAGGGATAGGCATGAACACTGAAGCTTTCTTT. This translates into CASSIDRTGIGMNTEAFF. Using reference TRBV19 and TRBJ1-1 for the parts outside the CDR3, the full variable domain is DGGITQSPKYLFRKEGQNVTLSCEQNLNHDAMYWYRQDPGQGLRLIYYSQIVNDFQKGDIAEGYSVSREKKESFPLTVTSAQKNPTAFYLCASSIDRTGIGMNTEAFFGQGTRLTVV.

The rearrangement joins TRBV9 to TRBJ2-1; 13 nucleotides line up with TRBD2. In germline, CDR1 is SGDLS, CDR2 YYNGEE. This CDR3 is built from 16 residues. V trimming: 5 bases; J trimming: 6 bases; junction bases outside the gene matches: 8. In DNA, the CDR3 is TGTGCCAGCAGTTCCAGGACTAGCGGGAGTTTCAATGAGCAGTTCTTC. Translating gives CASSSRTSGSFNEQFF.

The CDR3 loop reads CASSGVRGLQETQYF. The CDR3, as DNA: TGCGCCAGCAGTGGGGTGCGGGGGCTTCAGGAGACCCAGTACTTC. The chain combines TRBV10-1 with TRBJ2-5; tentative D call: TRBD2 (7 bases). Looked up from germline, CDR1 is WNHNN and CDR2 is SYGVQD (reference sequence). V was trimmed by 4 bases and J by 5 bases, leaving 17 bases between them. This CDR3 has 15 amino acids.

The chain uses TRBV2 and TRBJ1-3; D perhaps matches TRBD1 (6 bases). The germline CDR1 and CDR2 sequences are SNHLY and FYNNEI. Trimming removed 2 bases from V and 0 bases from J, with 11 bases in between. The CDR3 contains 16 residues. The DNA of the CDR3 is TGTGCCAGCAGTGAATCAGGACAGTTCTCTGGAAACACCATATATTTT. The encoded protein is CASSESGQFSGNTIYF.

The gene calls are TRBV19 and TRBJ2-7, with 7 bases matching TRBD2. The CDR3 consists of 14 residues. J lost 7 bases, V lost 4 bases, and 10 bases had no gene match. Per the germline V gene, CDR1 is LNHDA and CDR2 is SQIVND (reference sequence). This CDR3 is CASSTGLGVGEQYF. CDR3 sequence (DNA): TGTGCCAGTAGTACCGGACTAGGCGTGGGAGAGCAGTACTTC.

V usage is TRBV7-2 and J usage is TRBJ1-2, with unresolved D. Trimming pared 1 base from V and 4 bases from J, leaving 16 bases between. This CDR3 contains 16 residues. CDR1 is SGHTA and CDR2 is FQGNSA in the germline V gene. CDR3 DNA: TGTGCCAGCAGCTTAGGGGTTCGGGGTATCGTCTATGGCTACACCTTC. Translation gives CASSLGVRGIVYGYTF.

The CDR3 DNA follows: TGCGCCAGCAGGGGGACTAGCGGAACCTACGAGCAGTACTTC. Translated, it gives CASRGTSGTYEQYF. The rearrangement links TRBV10-2 to TRBJ2-7; 11 nucleotides match TRBD2. The germline V gene encodes CDR1 WSHSY and CDR2 SAAADI. This CDR3 is built from 14 residues. The V segment lost 6 bases and the J segment 2 bases; nucleotides outside the gene matches: 3.

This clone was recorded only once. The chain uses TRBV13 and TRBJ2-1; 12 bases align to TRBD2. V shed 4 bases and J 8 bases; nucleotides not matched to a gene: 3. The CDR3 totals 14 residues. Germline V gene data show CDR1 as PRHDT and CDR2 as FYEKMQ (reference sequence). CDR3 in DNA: TGTGCCAGCAGCTCCAGACTAGCGGGAGATGAGCAGTTCTTC. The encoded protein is CASSSRLAGDEQFF.